A single sample is the source of the 21 T cell receptor beta chains below, sequenced in a study of T cell changes during pregnancy in multiple sclerosis. Profiled with immunoSEQ multiplex PCR; TCRdb holds only in-frame clones, not every one. The sample has around 74,000 clones; approximately 90% are singletons. Here the sequenced sample was peripheral blood, taken before pregnancy. These receptors came from a female donor with multiple sclerosis, enrolled in a pregnancy study.

The V gene is TRBV6-1, the J gene TRBJ2-1, with 7 bases matching TRBD2. The CDR3 length is 14 residues. CDR1 and CDR2 (germline): MNHNS, SASEGT. The V and J ends lost 11 bases and 0 bases, in that order; junction bases with no gene match: 7. The CDR3: CASPSGSSYNEQFF. The CDR3 DNA follows: TGTGCCTCCCCTAGCGGCAGCTCCTACAATGAGCAGTTCTTC.

V gene TRBV5-1 combines with J gene TRBJ2-3; D is ambiguous. The CDR3 contains 15 residues. CDR1 and CDR2 from the germline V gene are SGHRS and YFSETQ. V was shortened by 0 bases and J by 4 bases, with 12 bases between the two germline ends. The CDR3 DNA reads as TGCGCCAGCAGCTTGGCCAGGCCCCCCCCAGATACGCAGTATTTT. Translation: CASSLARPPPDTQYF.

The V and J genes are TRBV7-9 and TRBJ1-1, with D possibly TRBD1 on 5 matching bases. The CDR3 contains 14 residues. Germline CDR1 SEHNR, CDR2 FQNEAQ (reference sequence). Trimming cost V 4 bases and J 0 bases, with 9 bases left between them. Written as DNA, the CDR3 is TGTGCCAGCAGCTCCGGGACTTTGAACACTGAAGCTTTCTTT. Amino acids: CASSSGTLNTEAFF.

The chain combines TRBV4-3 with TRBJ2-7; TRBD1 matches 11 bases. Germline CDR1 reads LGHNA; CDR2 reads YSLEER. This CDR3 spans 16 amino acids. The V segment lost 2 bases and the J segment 4 bases; nucleotides outside the gene matches: 7. CDR3 region: CASSQSIGQGAYEQYF. Here the CDR3 DNA reads TGCGCCAGCAGCCAATCGATTGGACAGGGGGCATACGAGCAGTACTTC.

The chain has TRBV10-1 and TRBJ1-4, with 7 bases that match TRBD1. This CDR3 has 17 residues. Germline V gene data show CDR1 as WNHNN and CDR2 as SYGVQD (reference sequence). V lost 8 bases to trimming and J lost 0 bases; unmatched junction nucleotides: 12. The CDR3 region has the DNA TGCGCCAGCGCTCGGGGGACAGCCCTTGCAACTAATGAAAAACTGTTTTTT. Translated, it gives CASARGTALATNEKLFF.

The V and J genes are TRBV9 and TRBJ1-5; TRBD1 aligns across 7 bases. CDR1 is SGDLS and CDR2 is YYNGEE in the germline V gene. The V and J ends lost 4 bases and 4 bases, in that order; junction bases with no gene match: 8. This CDR3 region has 15 residues. This CDR3 is CASSPQGDRNQPQHF. The CDR3 DNA follows: TGTGCCAGCAGCCCGCAGGGGGATCGGAATCAGCCCCAGCATTTT.

V usage is TRBV18 and J usage is TRBJ1-6; 8 positions agree with TRBD1. The CDR3 extends over 17 amino acids. J gave up 6 bases and V 1 base, and 8 bases lay outside the gene matches. Germline-derived CDR1 and CDR2 are KGHSH and LQKENI. The CDR3 DNA is TGTGCCAGCTCACCACTGGCGGGGCAGGGGGCTAATTCACCCCTCCACTTT. Translation gives CASSPLAGQGANSPLHF.

V and J are TRBV6-1 and TRBJ1-1; D unresolved. The CDR3 extends over 11 amino acids. The V gene lost 4 bases and the J gene lost 8 bases, with 8 bases spanning the gap. Germline assignment: CDR1 MNHNS and CDR2 SASEGT. The CDR3 loop is CASSAKIEAFF. The DNA for the CDR3 is TGTGCCAGCAGTGCTAAAATCGAAGCTTTCTTT.

This rearrangement joins TRBV9 to TRBJ1-4, with TRBD1 matching 7 bases. CDR1 is SGDLS and CDR2 is YYNGEE in the germline V gene. CDR3 size: 15 residues. J lost 6 bases, V lost 4 bases, and 9 bases had no gene match. CDR3 sequence reads: CASSPRTGRDEKLFF. CDR3 bases: TGTGCCAGCAGCCCCCGGACAGGACGGGATGAAAAACTGTTTTTT.

The V call is TRBV4-3, the J call TRBJ2-3, with TRBD2 matching 10 bases. This CDR3 spans 16 amino acids. Germline-derived CDR1 and CDR2 are LGHNA and YSLEER. V lost 0 bases and J lost 5; bases outside the gene matches: 5. The CDR3 sequence is CASSQDLAGVLDTQYF. The CDR3 coding sequence is TGCGCCAGCAGCCAAGACCTAGCGGGGGTACTAGATACGCAGTATTTT.

CDR3: CASSLIRERTGELFF. In DNA form, the CDR3 reads TGCGCCAGCAGCTTAATCCGGGAGCGCACCGGGGAGCTGTTTTTT. The chain employs TRBV5-1 and TRBJ2-2; TRBD2 is a possible D gene (6 bases). The germline gives CDR1 SGHRS, CDR2 YFSETQ. The V gene lost 2 bases and the J gene lost 4 bases, with 12 bases spanning the gap. The CDR3 has 15 residues. Together with reference TRBV5-1 and TRBJ2-2, the CDR3 gives the full variable domain: KAGVTQTPRYLIKTRGQQVTLSCSPISGHRSVSWYQQTPGQGLQFLFEYFSETQRNKGNFPGRFSGRQFSNSRSEMNVSTLELGDSALYLCASSLIRERTGELFFGEGSRLTVL.

This chain joins TRBV30 and TRBJ2-7, with 7 bases aligning to TRBD1. The germline CDR1 and CDR2 sequences are GTSNPN and SVGIG (reference sequence). The CDR3 is 14 residues long. V gave up 0 bases and J gave up 6 bases; unmatched junction bases: 8. The CDR3 sequence: CAWSVTGLAGEQYF. As DNA, the CDR3 is TGTGCCTGGAGTGTGACAGGGTTGGCGGGCGAGCAGTACTTC. The variable domain in full, completed from reference TRBV30 and TRBJ2-7, reads SQTIHQWPATLVQPVGSPLSLECTVEGTSNPNLYWYRQAAGRGLQLLFYSVGIGQISSEVPQNLSASRPQDRQFILSSKKLLLSDSGFYLCAWSVTGLAGEQYFGPGTRLTVT.

The rearrangement joins TRBV5-8 to TRBJ1-4; 8 bases agree with TRBD1. The V gene's germline CDR1 is SGHTS and CDR2 YDEGEE. This CDR3 contains 16 residues. The junction had 13 bases not matched to a gene; V was cut back by 4 bases and J by 8 bases. The CDR3 DNA follows: TGTGCCAGCAGCCACTCCCTCGGGACAGGCTTGGAAAAACTGTTTTTT. This gives the protein CASSHSLGTGLEKLFF. Using reference TRBV5-8 and TRBJ1-4 for the parts outside the CDR3, the full variable domain is EAGVTQSPTHLIKTRGQQATLRCSPISGHTSVYWYQQALGLGLQFLLWYDEGEERNRGNFPPRFSGRQFPNYSSELNVNALELEDSALYLCASSHSLGTGLEKLFFGSGTQLSVL.

This clone turned up a few times. The rearrangement uses TRBV6-5 and TRBJ1-5; D not resolved. There are 14 residues in the CDR3. The V gene lost 0 bases and the J gene lost 6 bases, with 9 bases spanning the gap. Germline assignment: CDR1 MNHEY and CDR2 SVGAGI. In DNA, the CDR3 is TGTGCCAGCAGTTACTCGATATCGGGTCAGCCCCAGCATTTT. It specifies CASSYSISGQPQHF.

The rearrangement joins TRBV6-4 to TRBJ2-1, with D maybe TRBD2 (5 bases). The germline V and J ends were trimmed by 2 bases and 4 bases, with 15 bases remaining between them. The CDR3 is made up of 16 amino acids. Germline V CDR1 and CDR2: MRHNA, SNTAGT. Written as DNA, the CDR3 is TGTGCCAGCAGTGACATAGTAGGGTCGGGGTACAATGAGCAGTTCTTC. Its translation: CASSDIVGSGYNEQFF.

V usage is TRBV7-3 and J usage is TRBJ2-1; TRBD2 agrees at 14 bases. Germline CDR1 and CDR2: SGHTA and FQGTGA. This CDR3 spans 16 amino acids. The trim removed 6 bases at V and 10 bases at J, leaving 11 bases unmatched. CDR3 DNA: TGTGCCAGCAGTTCCGGACTAGCGGGGGGTAGAAAAGAGCAGTTCTTC. Translated: CASSSGLAGGRKEQFF.

The chain uses TRBV27 and TRBJ2-7; 7 bases agree with TRBD2. Trimming cost V 6 bases and J 0 bases; bases outside gene matches: 5. Germline assignment: CDR1 MNHEY and CDR2 SMNVEV (reference sequence). The CDR3 is 14 residues long. DNA for the CDR3: TGTGCCAGCAGATCTCTAGCGGCCTCCTACGAGCAGTACTTC. Its translation: CASRSLAASYEQYF.

J is TRBJ1-6 and V is TRBV9; D is uncertain. Germline V gene data show CDR1 as SGDLS and CDR2 as YYNGEE. V was cut by 0 bases and J by 10 bases, with 14 bases left in between. This CDR3 is 15 amino acids long. The CDR3: CASSVGRGSGSPLHF. As DNA, the CDR3 is TGTGCCAGCAGCGTAGGCCGGGGTTCCGGCTCACCCCTCCACTTT.

The chain combines TRBV6-5 with TRBJ1-4; D is uncertain. The CDR3 contains 12 residues. V was pared by 6 bases and J by 10 bases, with 12 bases between. From germline, CDR1 is MNHEY and CDR2 SVGAGI. CDR3 in DNA: TGTGCCAGCAGCGACCCTCCAGGAAAACTGTTTTTT. Amino acids: CASSDPPGKLFF.

This sequence joins TRBV7-9 and TRBJ2-5, with 9 bases matching TRBD2. This CDR3 contains 17 residues. The germline V gene has CDR1 SEHNR and CDR2 FQNEAQ (reference sequence). J gave up 5 bases and V 2 bases, and 12 bases lay outside the gene matches. This CDR3 is CASSLSISGTSFETQYF. The CDR3 DNA follows: TGTGCCAGCAGCTTATCAATATCCGGGACTAGCTTTGAGACCCAGTACTTC.

A remark on this clone: Other nucleotide sequences from this sample produce the same CDR3. The chain couples TRBV7-9 to TRBJ1-2; TRBD1 is a possible D gene (5 bases). This CDR3 region has 11 residues. V was pared by 5 bases and J by 5 bases, with 6 bases between. Germline V gene sequence: CDR1 SEHNR, CDR2 FQNEAQ (reference sequence). CDR3 protein: CASSPGYGYTF. In DNA form, the CDR3 reads TGTGCCAGCAGCCCAGGGTATGGCTACACCTTC.